This T cell receptor beta chain was captured in a study of cytomegalovirus exposure and HLA in healthy donors. Germline lookup yields CDR1 KGHSH and CDR2 LQKENI. V lost 6 bases to trimming and J lost 5 bases, with 17 bases between them. The CDR3 loop spans 15 amino acids. A multiplex PCR was run with 60 Vbeta primers and 13 Jbeta primers. Data came from immunoSEQ multiplex PCR; TCRdb stores just in-frame clones and leaves some out. The sample lists around 100,000 clones, about 70% occurring once. This clone was counted only a few times. The TCR was taken from a woman aged 18-29 years in good health and CMV-seropositive. V is TRBV18 and J is TRBJ1-3; the D is unclear. The sample was PBMCs. The CDR3 DNA reads TGTGCCAGCTCGCCTCCTGGGGAGGCGAGAAACACCATATATTTT. As protein: CASSPPGEARNTIYF.